These T cell receptor beta chains were read from a single sample in a study of blood T cell repertoires in COVID-19. Profiling relied on immunoSEQ multiplex PCR, and the TCRdb table lists in-frame clones only, not all of them. The sample includes roughly 40,000 clones, roughly 90% seen only once; the top ten take around 5%. Sequences were obtained from peripheral blood. These receptors all stem from a human donor in a cohort sampled during active COVID-19. Each CDR3 is given with its conserved first and last residue. The D gene is left open where the match is weak. For some rows the clone size is stated as once, few or many, or as a class when expanded; others skip it.

D gene,clone size,J gene,V gene,CDR3 DNA,CDR3 protein
TRBD2,.,TRBJ2-3,TRBV11-2,TGTGCCAGCAGCTTACTAGCGGGAGCGCCCACAGATACGCAGTATTTT,CASSLLAGAPTDTQYF
TRBD2,once,TRBJ2-1,TRBV6-5,TGTGCCAGCAGTATAGCGGGGGAAACTTACAATGAGCAGTTCTTC,CASSIAGETYNEQFF
.,once,TRBJ1-6,TRBV3-1/TRBV3-2,TGTGCCAGCAGCCAAGTTAGTGGACACCATAATTCACCCCTCCACTTT,CASSQVSGHHNSPLHF
TRBD2,.,TRBJ2-7,TRBV5-8,TGTGCCAGCAGCCCCGCGGGGGGTCGATTTGTCGAGCAGTACTTC,CASSPAGGRFVEQYF
.,.,TRBJ2-2,TRBV6-2/TRBV6-3,TGTGCCAGCAGTTACTCGAGATTCGGCGGAGGCGGGGAGCTGTTTTTT,CASSYSRFGGGGELFF
TRBD2,once,TRBJ2-1,TRBV6-2/TRBV6-3,TGTGCCAGCAGTTACGAGGCTAGCGGGAAACGGGGTTTCGGCAATGAGCAGTTCTTC,CASSYEASGKRGFGNEQFF
.,.,TRBJ2-5,TRBV3-1/TRBV3-2,TGTGCCAGCAGCCAAGGGACTACCCAAGAGACCCAGTACTTC,CASSQGTTQETQYF
.,.,TRBJ2-5,TRBV19,TGTGCCAGTAGTATGCCCCGGCAGGGGGGCAGAGAGACCCAGTACTTC,CASSMPRQGGRETQYF
.,.,TRBJ1-5,TRBV28,TGTGCCAGCAGTTTATTGTTAGCCGGTCTCCCGGGGAATCAGCCCCAGCATTTT,CASSLLLAGLPGNQPQHF
TRBD1,once,TRBJ2-7,TRBV7-6,TGTGCCAGCAGCTTAGTAACAGGGGGCCACTACGAGCAGTACTTC,CASSLVTGGHYEQYF
.,.,TRBJ2-5,TRBV5-5,TGTGCCAGCAGCTTGGGGGCAGTCTCCACGGCCCAGTACTTC,CASSLGAVSTAQYF
.,.,TRBJ1-5,TRBV6-1,TGTGCCAGCAGTGAGGGCAGGGTAAGCAATCAGCCCCAGCATTTT,CASSEGRVSNQPQHF
.,.,TRBJ2-7,TRBV7-2,TGTGCCAGCAGCATGTCTAGCGCCCGTTCTGACGAGCAGTACTTC,CASSMSSARSDEQYF
TRBD2,.,TRBJ2-5,TRBV29-1,TGCAGCGTTGAAGCCTTCTACCAGCGGGGGGCCCAAGAGACCCAGTACTTC,CSVEAFYQRGAQETQYF
.,.,TRBJ1-1,TRBV10-3,TGTGCCATCAGTAATTTGTTAGACACTGAAGCTTTCTTT,CAISNLLDTEAFF
.,.,TRBJ1-1,TRBV12-3/TRBV12-4,TGTGCCAGCAGCAGGGGATCCACTGAAGCTTTCTTT,CASSRGSTEAFF
.,.,TRBJ1-2,TRBV5-1,TGCGCCAGCAGGGGGGCGGACTATGGCTACACCTTC,CASRGADYGYTF
TRBD1,.,TRBJ1-3,TRBV7-8,TGTGCCAGCAGCTTAGGGGGGACAGGGGGATTTGGAAACACCATATATTTT,CASSLGGTGGFGNTIYF
TRBD1,.,TRBJ2-1,TRBV6-2/TRBV6-3,TGTGCCAGCAGCCAACCGGGACAGGGTCAGGATGAGCAGTTCTTC,CASSQPGQGQDEQFF
TRBD1,.,TRBJ1-3,TRBV10-3,TGTGCCATCAGGGGACAGTCCTCTGGAAACACCATATATTTT,CAIRGQSSGNTIYF
.,.,TRBJ1-2,TRBV28,TGTGCCAGCAGTTTCTGGGGGCCTAACTATGGCTACACCTTC,CASSFWGPNYGYTF
TRBD2,.,TRBJ2-1,TRBV18,TGTGCCAGCTCACTTTATAGCGGGAGCTCCTACAATGAGCAGTTCTTC,CASSLYSGSSYNEQFF
.,.,TRBJ1-2,TRBV6-1,TGTGCCAGCAGTGAAGGCAGACTCTATGGCTACACCTTC,CASSEGRLYGYTF
TRBD1,.,TRBJ2-2,TRBV11-2,TGTGCCAGCAATCAAGGGACAGCGAACACCGGGGAGCTGTTTTTT,CASNQGTANTGELFF
TRBD2,.,TRBJ2-3,TRBV5-5,TGTGCCAGCAGCTTGGAGGGGACTAGTGGGGCAGATACGCAGTATTTT,CASSLEGTSGADTQYF
TRBD1,.,TRBJ1-5,TRBV6-5,TGTGCCAGCAGGCGGGACAGGGCCGGCAATCAGCCCCAGCATTTT,CASRRDRAGNQPQHF
.,.,TRBJ1-3,TRBV30,TGTGCCTGCAATCCGGGACTGCTCTCTGGAAACACCATATATTTT,CACNPGLLSGNTIYF
.,.,TRBJ1-2,TRBV10-2,TGCGCCAGCAGACACCCAGATGGCTACACCTTC,CASRHPDGYTF
.,.,TRBJ2-7,TRBV7-8,TGTGCCAGCAGCTCCCGGCTAGCCGTGACCGGCGAGCAGTACTTC,CASSSRLAVTGEQYF
TRBD1,.,TRBJ1-3,TRBV12-5,TGTGCTAGTGGAAGGGGACAGGTAGCTGGAAACACCATATATTTT,CASGRGQVAGNTIYF
.,medium-sized,TRBJ2-2,TRBV2,TGTGCCAGCAGTATACAAGGAGCGAAAAACACCGGGGAGCTGTTTTTT,CASSIQGAKNTGELFF
.,.,TRBJ2-1,TRBV7-2,TGTGCCACCGGGAGTGGGTCCTACAATGAGCAGTTCTTC,CATGSGSYNEQFF
TRBD2,.,TRBJ2-1,TRBV7-9,TGTGCCAGCAGCCCCCAGGCCTTGACTAGCGGGAACAATGAGCAGTTCTTC,CASSPQALTSGNNEQFF
.,.,TRBJ1-2,TRBV9,TGTGCCAGCAGCGCCCTCTATGGCTACACCTTC,CASSALYGYTF
TRBD1,.,TRBJ1-2,TRBV5-4,TGTGCCAGCAGCAGGGACAGCAACTATGGCTACACCTTC,CASSRDSNYGYTF
.,once,TRBJ2-7,TRBV9,TGTGCCAGCAGCGTAGAGACAGGGGAGGGCTCCTACGAGCAGTACTTC,CASSVETGEGSYEQYF
.,.,TRBJ1-1,TRBV6-4,TGTGCCAGCAGCCAACCCGGGACATCCGAAGCTTTCTTT,CASSQPGTSEAFF
.,.,TRBJ2-7,TRBV28,TGTGCCAGCAGCTACCAGGGATTCCCCTACGAGCAGTACTTC,CASSYQGFPYEQYF